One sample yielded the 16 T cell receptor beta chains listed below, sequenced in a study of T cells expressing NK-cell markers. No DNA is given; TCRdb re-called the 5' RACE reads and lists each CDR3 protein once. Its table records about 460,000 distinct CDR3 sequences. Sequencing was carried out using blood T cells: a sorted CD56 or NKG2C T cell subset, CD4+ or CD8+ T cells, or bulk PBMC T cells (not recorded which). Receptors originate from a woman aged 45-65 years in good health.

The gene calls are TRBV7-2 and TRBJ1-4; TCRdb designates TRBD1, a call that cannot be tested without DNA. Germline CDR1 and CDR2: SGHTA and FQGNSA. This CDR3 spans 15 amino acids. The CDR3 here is CASSPPGRINEKLFF.

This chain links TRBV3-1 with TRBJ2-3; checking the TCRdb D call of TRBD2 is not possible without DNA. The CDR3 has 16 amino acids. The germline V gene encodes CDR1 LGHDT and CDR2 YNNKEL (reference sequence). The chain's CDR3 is CASSPLAGSNTNTQYF.

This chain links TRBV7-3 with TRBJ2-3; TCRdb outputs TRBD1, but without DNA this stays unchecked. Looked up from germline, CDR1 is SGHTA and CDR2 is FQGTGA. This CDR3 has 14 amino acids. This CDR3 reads CASSNSGPLDTQYF.

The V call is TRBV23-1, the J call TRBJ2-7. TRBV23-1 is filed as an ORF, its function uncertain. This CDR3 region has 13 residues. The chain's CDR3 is CASSQSWTDEQYF.

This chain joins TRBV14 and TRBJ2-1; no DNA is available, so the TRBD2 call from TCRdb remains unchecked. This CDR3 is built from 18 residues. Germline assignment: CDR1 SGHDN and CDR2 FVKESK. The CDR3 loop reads CASSQDKGGLAGANEQFF.

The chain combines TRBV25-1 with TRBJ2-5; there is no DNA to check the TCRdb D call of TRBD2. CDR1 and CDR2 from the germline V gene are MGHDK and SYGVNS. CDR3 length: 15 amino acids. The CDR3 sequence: CASKSDYGSGKTQYF.

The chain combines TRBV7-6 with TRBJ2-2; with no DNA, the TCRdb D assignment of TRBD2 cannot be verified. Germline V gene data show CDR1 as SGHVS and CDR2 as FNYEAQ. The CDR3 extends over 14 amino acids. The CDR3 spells CASSNTSFAGELFF. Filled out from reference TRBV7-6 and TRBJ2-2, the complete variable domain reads GAGVSQSPRYKVTKRGQDVALRCDPISGHVSLYWYRQALGQGPEFLTYFNYEAQQDKSGLPNDRFSAERPEGSISTLTIQRTEQRDSAMYRCASSNTSFAGELFFGEGSRLTVL.

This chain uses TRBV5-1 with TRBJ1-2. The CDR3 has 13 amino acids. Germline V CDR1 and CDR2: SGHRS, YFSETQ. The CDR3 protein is CASSWETNYGYTF.

The CDR3 reads CSVQGLLITGELFF. The chain uses TRBV29-1 and TRBJ2-2; lacking DNA, the TRBD1 call made by TCRdb goes unchecked. CDR3 length: 14 residues. CDR1 and CDR2 (germline): SQVTM, ANQGSEA.

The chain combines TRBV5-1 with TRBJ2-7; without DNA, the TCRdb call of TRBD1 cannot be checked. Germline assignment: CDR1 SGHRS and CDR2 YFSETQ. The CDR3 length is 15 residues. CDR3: CASSFTGGPPLEQYF.

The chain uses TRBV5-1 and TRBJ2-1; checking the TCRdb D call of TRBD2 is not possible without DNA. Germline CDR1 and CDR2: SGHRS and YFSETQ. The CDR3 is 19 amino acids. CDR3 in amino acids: CASSLELAGGKRSYNEQFF.

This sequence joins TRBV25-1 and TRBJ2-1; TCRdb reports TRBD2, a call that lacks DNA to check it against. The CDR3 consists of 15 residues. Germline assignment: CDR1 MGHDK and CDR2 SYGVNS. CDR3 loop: CASRSTSVRYNEQFF. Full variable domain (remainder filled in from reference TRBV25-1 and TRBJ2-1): EADIYQTPRYLVIGTGKKITLECSQTMGHDKMYWYQQDPGMELHLIHYSYGVNSTEKGDLSSESTVSRIRTEHFPLTLESARPSHTSQYLCASRSTSVRYNEQFFGPGTRLTVL.

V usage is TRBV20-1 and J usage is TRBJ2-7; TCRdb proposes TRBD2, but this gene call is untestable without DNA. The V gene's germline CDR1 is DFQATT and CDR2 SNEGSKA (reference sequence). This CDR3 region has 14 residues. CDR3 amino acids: CSARAREAGGPQYF.

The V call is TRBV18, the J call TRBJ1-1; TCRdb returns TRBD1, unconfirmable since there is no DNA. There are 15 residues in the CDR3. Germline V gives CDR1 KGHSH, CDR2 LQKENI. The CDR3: CASSPNRPGQGKAFF.

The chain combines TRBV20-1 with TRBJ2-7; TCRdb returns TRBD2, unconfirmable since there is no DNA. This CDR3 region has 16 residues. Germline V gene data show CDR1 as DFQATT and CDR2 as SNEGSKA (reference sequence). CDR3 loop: CSARSNLASGTYEQYF.

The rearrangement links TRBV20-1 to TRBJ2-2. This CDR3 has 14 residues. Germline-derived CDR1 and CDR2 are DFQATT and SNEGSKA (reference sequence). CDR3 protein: CSARAPGTTGELFF.